The next 30 T cell receptor beta chains were all read from a single sample in a study of tumor-infiltrating lymphocytes in primary liver carcinoma. It was from roughly 20-30 mg of unsorted bulk tissue that RNA and DNA were co-extracted. With a constant-region primer, TCR beta cDNA was made from about 0.5 ug of total RNA. What produced the TCR beta libraries was three nested multiplex PCR rounds using slightly modified ARM-PCR. A C-beta reverse primer was combined with TRBV1-TRBV30 forward primers in the first two PCR rounds, and each round had about 10 cycles. TCRdb passed the multiplex PCR reads through MiXCR, listing each CDR3 protein once. The sample lists about 190,000 distinct CDR3 sequences; roughly 80% were seen once. Sample: tumor tissue from primary liver carcinoma. The receptors were sampled from a man between 40 and 49 years old with primary liver carcinoma and hepatitis B virus infection.

On this clonotype itself: The junction departs from the called germline gene at one end, perhaps through a read error. The chain couples TRBV10-1 to TRBJ2-7; unclear D gene. The CDR3 has 13 residues. In germline, CDR1 is WNHNN, CDR2 SYGVQD (reference sequence). The CDR3 DNA reads as TGCGCCGGCAGAGAAGGCAGCTACTACGAGCAGTACTTC. This gives the protein CAGREGSYYEQYF.

With respect to this clonotype: In this CDR3 the conserved last residue, phenylalanine or tryptophan, is missing, so a read error is likely. The chain is built from TRBV14 and TRBJ1-6; D is uncertain. V was clipped by 11 bases and J by 7 bases, with 21 bases between them. The V gene's germline CDR1 is SGHDN and CDR2 FVKESK. The CDR3 runs 15 residues. The CDR3 DNA reads TGTGCCGGTAGCCAAGAGTTTCTGGGGAATTCACCCCTCCACTTA. Translating it yields CAGSQEFLGNSPLHL.

Details on this clonotype: At one end, the junction sequence differs from germline, possibly due to a read error. This chain links TRBV11-3 with TRBJ2-1; unclear D gene. Germline V gene data show CDR1 as SGHNT and CDR2 as YENEEA. This CDR3 has 14 residues. This CDR3 is CTSSSGVSNNERFF. The CDR3 nucleotides read TGTACCAGCAGCTCGGGCGTCTCGAACAATGAGCGGTTCTTC. The full variable domain, its missing parts supplied by reference TRBV11-3 and TRBJ2-1, is EAGVVQSPRYKIIEKKQPVAFWCNPISGHNTLYWYLQNLGQGPELLIRYENEEAVDDSQLPKDRFSAERLKGVDSTLKIQPAELGDSAVYLCTSSSGVSNNERFFGPGTRLTVL.

In the case of this clonotype: One junction end disagrees with the germline gene, perhaps due to a read error. The CDR3 protein is CASRGKRSYEKKF. CDR3 nucleotide sequence: TGCGCCAGCAGGGGGAAGCGATCCTACGAGAAGAAATTC. The V and J genes are TRBV11-1 and TRBJ2-7; 7 positions agree with TRBD1. Per germline, CDR1 SGHAT and CDR2 FQDESV (reference sequence). The CDR3 runs 13 residues. Filled out from reference TRBV11-1 and TRBJ2-7, the complete variable domain reads EAEVAQSPRYKITEKSQAVAFWCDPISGHATLYWYRQILGQGPELLVQFQDESVVDDSQLPKDRFSAERLKGVDSTLKIQPAELGDSAMYLCASRGKRSYEKKFGPGTRLTVT.

Details on this clonotype: The junction and the germline gene differ at one end; a read error may be behind it. V gene TRBV29-1 combines with J gene TRBJ1-4; D is undetermined. Germline-derived CDR1 and CDR2 are SQVTM and ANQGSEA. This CDR3 contains 11 residues. The CDR3 nucleotides read TGCAGCGGCAGAACTCAGGAAAAACTCTTTTTT. Encoded protein: CSGRTQEKLFF.

For this clonotype: The junction differs from germline at one of its ends, possibly a read error. The rearrangement links TRBV11-2 to TRBJ1-5, with D tentatively TRBD1 (6 bases). Germline-derived CDR1 and CDR2 are SGHAT and FQNNGV. The CDR3 is 17 residues long. As DNA, the CDR3 is TGTACCAGTAGCTTAGTAGGGGTAACAGGGAGTAATCAGCTCCAGCATTTT. It encodes CTSSLVGVTGSNQLQHF. The variable domain in full, completed from reference TRBV11-2 and TRBJ1-5, reads EAGVAQSPRYKIIEKRQSVAFWCNPISGHATLYWYQQILGQGPKLLIQFQNNGVVDDSQLPKDRFSAERLKGVDSTLKIQPAKLEDSAVYLCTSSLVGVTGSNQLQHFGDGTRLSIL.

CDR3 region: CARSCNEQFF. As DNA, the CDR3 is TGTGCCAGGAGCTGCAATGAGCAGTTCTTC. The J gene is TRBJ2-1, the V gene TRBV6-1; D is undetermined. V was cut by 9 bases and J by 6 bases, with 6 bases left in between. This CDR3 has 10 amino acids. Germline CDR1 reads MNHNS; CDR2 reads SASEGT.

This clonotype was seen a few times. The chain joins TRBV12-3 or TRBV12-4 to TRBJ1-4; perhaps TRBD1 as D (6 bases). CDR3 length equals 13 residues. The chain's CDR3 is CVGGTTTNEKLFF. Written as DNA, the CDR3 is TGTGTCGGGGGGACAACAACTAATGAAAAACTGTTTTTT.

Comment on this clonotype: Sequence at one end of the junction differs from germline and may be a read error. The chain has TRBV11-1 and TRBJ2-4, with 10 bases aligning to TRBD2. CDR1 and CDR2 (germline): SGHAT, FQDESV (reference sequence). This CDR3 is 17 amino acids long. This CDR3 reads CVSSLHGTSETKNIQYF. In nucleotides, the CDR3 is TGTGTCAGCAGCCTTCACGGGACTAGCGAGACCAAAAACATTCAGTACTTC.

This clonotype was found once. The J gene is TRBJ2-7, the V gene TRBV29-1; D unclear. This CDR3 comprises 17 residues. CDR1 and CDR2 (germline): SQVTM, ANQGSEA. The CDR3 region is CSILGRFDGSPSYEQYF. For the CDR3, the DNA is TGCAGTATCCTAGGGCGCTTCGACGGATCCCCCTCCTACGAGCAGTACTTC.

This clonotype was found a few times. Its ends do not fully match the called genes, so a read error is possible. The chain carries TRBV6-5 and TRBJ2-2; the match to TRBD2 covers 11 bases. The CDR3 is made up of 18 amino acids. Germline lookup yields CDR1 MNHEY and CDR2 SVGAGI. The CDR3 loop reads CASSYSLAGGPDPWELFF. CDR3 DNA: TGTGCTAGCAGTTACAGTCTAGCGGGAGGCCCTGACCCCTGGGAGCTGTTTTTT.

On this clonotype: This may come from a read error, since a much larger clone is one base off. The V and J genes are TRBV28 and TRBJ2-7; D may correspond to TRBD1 or TRBD2 (5 bases each). Trimming removed 9 bases at V and 4 bases at J, with 28 bases between. The CDR3 length is 17 residues. Germline CDR1 MDHEN, CDR2 SYDVKM. The CDR3 DNA reads TGTGCCAGTAAACCCCCTGGTCCGGGACGGAAGACTTACGAGCAGTACTTC. Protein: CASKPPGPGRKTYEQYF.

The chain joins TRBV5-4 to TRBJ2-2, with TRBD2 matching 8 bases. Per germline, CDR1 SGHNT and CDR2 YYREEE (reference sequence). The CDR3 sequence is 15 residues long. CDR3 region: CVNSLSGGPTGELFF. CDR3 sequence (DNA): TGTGTCAACAGCTTGTCGGGAGGGCCCACCGGGGAGCTGTTTTTT.

In regard to this clonotype: Germline is not matched at one junction end, which may reflect a read error. The rearrangement links TRBV29-1 to TRBJ1-3; D gene ambiguous. CDR1 is SQVTM, CDR2 ANQGSEA, per germline. The length of the CDR3 is 14 residues. CDR3 protein: CSVPLQRSENTIYF. The CDR3 DNA follows: TGCAGCGTTCCTCTACAGCGCTCTGAAAACACCATATACTTT.

J is TRBJ2-3 and V is TRBV29-1; 7 bases align to TRBD2. There are 15 residues in the CDR3. CDR1 and CDR2 from the germline V gene are SQVTM and ANQGSEA. J lost 6 bases, V lost 5 bases, and 14 bases had no gene match. The DNA for the CDR3 is TGCAGCGTTAGCGGGACTACCGGGAGATGTGATACGCAGTATTTT. Its translation is CSVSGTTGRCDTQYF.

Note on this clonotype: This is likely a read error, given that the CDR3 carries no conserved phenylalanine or tryptophan at its end. This chain links TRBV6-5 with TRBJ2-7; D is possibly TRBD1 (7 bases). The CDR3 is 13 residues long. Germline CDR1 and CDR2: MNHEY and SVGAGI. The CDR3 sequence: CTNNRQGGYEQYI. The DNA of the CDR3 is TGTACCAACAACCGACAGGGAGGCTACGAGCAGTACATC.

As concerns this clonotype: The conserved closing phenylalanine or tryptophan is absent in this CDR3, likely reflecting a read error. The V gene is TRBV29-1, the J gene TRBJ1-2, with D uncertain. Germline loops: CDR1 SQVTM, CDR2 ANQGSEA. The CDR3 extends over 14 amino acids. CDR3 residues: CSIEAEEGVDAYTS. In DNA form, the CDR3 reads TGCAGCATTGAAGCGGAAGAAGGAGTGGATGCCTACACCTCC.

This clonotype appeared once. The V call is TRBV30, the J call TRBJ2-1; D is perhaps TRBD1 (6 bases). V lost 3 bases and J lost 4, with 16 bases in between. Germline CDR1 reads GTSNPN; CDR2 reads SVGIG (reference sequence). CDR3 length: 15 amino acids. The CDR3 region is CAWRVGQHKYNEQFF. The CDR3, as DNA: TGTGCCTGGAGGGTAGGACAGCACAAGTACAATGAGCAGTTCTTC.

CDR3 in DNA: TGTGCCAGCAGCTTAGGGGTTAGTGTACAAGAGACCCAGTACTTC. Translated, it gives CASSLGVSVQETQYF. This chain connects TRBV11-2 to TRBJ2-5; unclear D gene. CDR1 is SGHAT, CDR2 FQNNGV, per germline. Trimming shortened V by 1 base and J by 2 bases, and 11 bases separated the two germline ends. The CDR3 extends over 15 amino acids.

Turning to this clonotype: Mismatch with germline at one junction end may stem from a read error. The chain carries TRBV6-5 and TRBJ2-1; maybe TRBD2 (6 bases). The CDR3 extends over 16 amino acids. CDR1 is MNHEY, CDR2 SVGAGI, per germline. CDR3 DNA: TGTGCCAGCAGTTACTCTGGCGCGGGATTGCGGAATGAGCAGCTCTTC. Protein product: CASSYSGAGLRNEQLF.

The rearrangement links TRBV29-1 to TRBJ2-7; D is perhaps TRBD1 or TRBD2 (5 bases each). This CDR3 spans 12 amino acids. CDR1 and CDR2 from the germline V gene are SQVTM and ANQGSEA. V gave up 7 bases and J gave up 10 bases, with 20 bases separating them. In DNA, the CDR3 is TGCAGCGCCGGGGACCCTATGGGGGATCAGTACTTC. It translates to CSAGDPMGDQYF.

With respect to this clonotype: At one end the junction does not follow the germline gene, possibly because of a read error. The chain couples TRBV11-2 to TRBJ2-2; a possible D gene is TRBD1 (5 bases). CDR1 SGHAT and CDR2 FQNNGV come from the germline V gene. There are 17 residues in the CDR3. The CDR3 loop is CANSLDHQGRDTGELFF. The DNA for the CDR3 is TGTGCCAACAGCCTAGATCATCAGGGTAGGGACACCGGGGAGCTGTTTTTT.

A remark on this clonotype: The junction departs from germline at one end; a sequencing error may be responsible. The chain recombines TRBV6-2 or TRBV6-3 with TRBJ1-1; unclear D gene. Germline values: CDR1 MNHEY, CDR2 SVGEGT. The CDR3 contains 14 residues. CDR3: CASSYSGERTEAFF. Here the CDR3 DNA reads TGTGCCAGCAGCTACTCGGGAGAAAGGACTGAAGCTTTCTTT.

This clonotype was counted a few times. A much larger clone lies a single base off, so this may be a read error. The V gene is TRBV5-5, the J gene TRBJ2-3; 10 bases fit TRBD1. The length of the CDR3 is 17 residues. Germline values: CDR1 SGHKS, CDR2 YYEKEE (reference sequence). CDR3 DNA sequence: TGTGCCTGCAGCCGGGGAGCCGGGACAGGGGGCACAGATACGCAGTATTTT. Encoded protein: CACSRGAGTGGTDTQYF.

A note on this clonotype: At one end the junction does not follow the germline gene, possibly because of a read error. This rearrangement joins TRBV6-2 or TRBV6-3 to TRBJ2-5; D gene unclear. Germline V CDR1 and CDR2: MNHEY, SVGEGT. The CDR3 runs 15 residues. Here the CDR3 DNA reads TGTTCCAGCAGACGGTCCGAGACCCAACAAGAGACACAGTACTTC. Its protein is CSSRRSETQQETQYF.

As for this clonotype: Compared with germline, one end of the junction differs, possibly owing to a read error. V gene TRBV30 combines with J gene TRBJ2-2; 7 bases agree with TRBD1. The CDR3 has 15 amino acids. Germline CDR1 reads GTSNPN; CDR2 reads SVGIG (reference sequence). The CDR3 nucleotides read TGTGCCTGGAGTCCGGGACAGATGAATACCGGGGAGCTGTTGTTC. Translated, it gives CAWSPGQMNTGELLF.

In the case of this clonotype: One junction end does not reproduce the germline sequence, and a read error may be involved. This chain uses TRBV4-2 with TRBJ2-1, with 7 bases matching TRBD2. Germline assignment: CDR1 LGHNA and CDR2 YNFKEQ. This CDR3 has 16 amino acids. This CDR3 reads CASSQSSGLSYNEQFF. CDR3 nucleotide sequence: TGTGCCAGCAGCCAGTCTAGCGGACTGTCCTATAATGAGCAGTTCTTC.

V usage is TRBV29-1 and J usage is TRBJ1-2; D not resolved. Germline V CDR1 and CDR2: SQVTM, ANQGSEA. The CDR3 sequence is 14 residues long. V gave up 6 bases and J gave up 6 bases, with 20 bases separating them. The CDR3 nucleotides read TGCAGCGTCAAGTTTGAACGGTCGATCGATGGCTACACCTTC. It is translated as CSVKFERSIDGYTF. Supplemented by reference TRBV29-1 and TRBJ1-2, the full variable domain reads SAVISQKPSRDICQRGTSLTIQCQVDSQVTMMFWYRQQPGQSLTLIATANQGSEATYESGFVIDKFPISRPNLTFSTLTVSNMSPEDSSIYLCSVKFERSIDGYTFGSGTRLTVV.

This rearrangement joins TRBV28 to TRBJ1-3; the D is unclear. Trimming pared 6 bases from V and 3 bases from J, leaving 18 bases between. CDR1 and CDR2 (germline): MDHEN, SYDVKM. The CDR3 is made up of 16 amino acids. CDR3 sequence: CASSHSTTYFGNTIYF. CDR3 nucleotides: TGTGCCAGCAGCCACTCGACAACCTACTTTGGAAACACCATATATTTT.

Worth noting for this clonotype: The missing conserved phenylalanine or tryptophan at the end of this CDR3 makes a read error likely. The chain combines TRBV6-1 with TRBJ2-3; D remains unclear. Germline V gene data show CDR1 as MNHNS and CDR2 as SASEGT. Trimming took 10 bases from V and 2 from J, leaving 13 bases between them. The CDR3 is 13 residues long. In DNA, the CDR3 is TGTGCCATGACATCGGGCTACACAGATACGCAGTATTGT. Translation: CAMTSGYTDTQYC.